This passage covers 21 T cell receptor beta chains from one sample sequenced in a study of cytomegalovirus exposure and HLA in healthy donors. PCR primers comprised 60 Vbeta and 13 Jbeta primers. Only in-frame clones appear in the TCRdb table, and some are missing; sequencing was by immunoSEQ multiplex PCR. The sample consists of 50,000 to 70,000 clones, 62% of them appearing once. The material sequenced was PBMCs. The origin of the receptors is a man aged 25-45 years in good health and CMV-seronegative.

This clone has a handful of counts. The chain has TRBV5-1 and TRBJ1-2, with 8 positions matching TRBD1. CDR1 is SGHRS, CDR2 YFSETQ, per germline. V lost 3 bases, J lost 7 bases, and 5 bases stayed unmatched. The CDR3 runs 13 residues. This chain's CDR3 is CASSWTGSGGYTF. CDR3 in DNA: TGCGCCAGCAGCTGGACAGGGAGTGGTGGCTACACCTTC.

The chain is built from TRBV6-1 and TRBJ1-2; TRBD1 aligns across 9 bases. The CDR3 spans 17 residues. Per germline, CDR1 MNHNS and CDR2 SASEGT. Germline trimming cut 3 bases from V and 6 bases from J; bases unmatched to any gene: 14. The CDR3 sequence: CASSDHLPDRGLDGYTF. In nucleotides, the CDR3 is TGTGCCAGCAGTGACCACCTCCCGGACAGGGGACTCGATGGCTACACCTTC.

V and J are TRBV7-9 and TRBJ2-7; D might be TRBD1 (6 bases). V was clipped by 11 bases and J by 3 bases, with 17 bases between them. The CDR3 is made up of 13 amino acids. Germline V lookup: CDR1 SEHNR, CDR2 FQNEAQ (reference sequence). In DNA form, the CDR3 reads TGTGCCGACGAGGGGGAATTCGGCTACGAGCAGTACTTC. This sequence encodes CADEGEFGYEQYF. Full variable domain (remainder filled in from reference TRBV7-9 and TRBJ2-7): DTGVSQNPRHKITKRGQNVTFRCDPISEHNRLYWYRQTLGQGPEFLTYFQNEAQLEKSRLLSDRFSAERPKGSFSTLEIQRTEQGDSAMYLCADEGEFGYEQYFGPGTRLTVT.

The chain joins TRBV30 to TRBJ2-1, with D tentatively TRBD2 (6 bases). Germline assignment: CDR1 GTSNPN and CDR2 SVGIG (reference sequence). This CDR3 is built from 13 residues. V gave up 1 base and J gave up 2 bases, with 6 bases separating them. CDR3 nucleotide sequence: TGTGCCTGGAGTGCGGGGGCCTACAATGAGCAGTTCTTC. Translation gives CAWSAGAYNEQFF.

The CDR3 DNA reads as TGCGCCAGCAGCTTAGGGGGCGCGAACACTGAAGCTTTCTTT. Its protein product is CASSLGGANTEAFF. V gene TRBV5-1 combines with J gene TRBJ1-1; TRBD1 aligns across 7 bases. The CDR3 has 14 residues. Germline V gene lookup returns CDR1 SGHRS and CDR2 YFSETQ. V dropped 2 bases and J dropped 1; count of bases not matched to a gene: 2.

This rearrangement joins TRBV5-1 to TRBJ2-7; 7 nucleotides agree with TRBD1. J gave up 3 bases and V 5 bases, and 8 bases lay outside the gene matches. Germline V lookup: CDR1 SGHRS, CDR2 YFSETQ. The CDR3 spans 14 residues. CDR3: CASRLQGVGYEQYF. The CDR3 DNA follows: TGCGCCAGCAGGTTGCAGGGGGTCGGCTACGAGCAGTACTTC.

This clone was observed a few times. The chain employs TRBV10-3 and TRBJ1-3, with TRBD1 matching 7 bases. Germline V gene lookup returns CDR1 ENHRY and CDR2 SYGVKD. CDR3 length: 14 residues. V lost 6 bases and J lost 0; bases outside the gene matches: 2. The CDR3 loop reads CAIRGDSSGNTIYF. In nucleotides, the CDR3 is TGTGCCATCAGGGGGGACAGCTCTGGAAACACCATATATTTT.

The chain uses TRBV29-1 and TRBJ2-7; tentative D call: TRBD2 (6 bases). With 1 base removed from V and 3 bases from J, the gap between germline ends came to 16 bases. The CDR3 spans 15 residues. The germline V gene encodes CDR1 SQVTM and CDR2 ANQGSEA. CDR3 loop: CSVEGTKSFGYEQYF. CDR3 bases: TGCAGCGTTGAAGGGACTAAATCTTTCGGCTACGAGCAGTACTTC.

This chain uses TRBV14 with TRBJ2-5, with TRBD2 identical over 8 bases. Germline-derived CDR1 and CDR2 are SGHDN and FVKESK. The CDR3 covers 18 residues. The junction had 13 bases not matched to a gene; V was cut back by 0 bases and J by 4 bases. The CDR3 nucleotides are TGTGCCAGCAGCCAAGATCCGCGACTAGCGAATTCCCGAGAGACCCAGTACTTC. Translating gives CASSQDPRLANSRETQYF.

This clone has just a few counts. The gene calls are TRBV5-1 and TRBJ2-5; D is perhaps TRBD1 (6 bases). The CDR3 loop spans 13 amino acids. The germline gives CDR1 SGHRS, CDR2 YFSETQ. Trimming left V 6 bases short and J 4 bases short, with 13 bases between. The chain's CDR3 is CASTRGSVETQYF. For the CDR3, the DNA is TGCGCCAGCACCAGGGGTTCTGTAGAGACCCAGTACTTC.

The V gene is TRBV6-1, the J gene TRBJ2-1, with D unclear. The length of the CDR3 is 11 residues. Germline loops: CDR1 MNHNS, CDR2 SASEGT. Trimming left V 4 bases short and J 6 bases short, with 4 bases between. CDR3 amino acids: CASSGVNEQFF. Written as DNA, the CDR3 is TGTGCCAGCAGTGGAGTCAATGAGCAGTTCTTC.

The rearrangement joins TRBV5-4 to TRBJ1-4, with D tentatively TRBD1 (5 bases). The CDR3 sequence is 15 residues long. Germline CDR1 and CDR2: SGHNT and YYREEE (reference sequence). Trimming removed 0 bases from V and 7 bases from J, with 13 bases in between. CDR3 protein: CASSLDRGTGEKLFF. DNA for the CDR3: TGTGCCAGCAGCTTGGATCGGGGGACGGGTGAAAAACTGTTTTTT. Full variable domain (remainder filled in from reference TRBV5-4 and TRBJ1-4): ETGVTQSPTHLIKTRGQQVTLRCSSQSGHNTVSWYQQALGQGPQFIFQYYREEENGRGNFPPRFSGLQFPNYSSELNVNALELDDSALYLCASSLDRGTGEKLFFGSGTQLSVL.

The chain is built from TRBV5-1 and TRBJ2-7; 9 bases are shared with TRBD2. The ends lost 4 bases at V and 3 bases at J; junction bases unmatched: 8. The CDR3 is 15 residues long. Germline loops: CDR1 SGHRS, CDR2 YFSETQ. The CDR3 reads CASSGSGGNYYEQYF. The CDR3 region has the DNA TGCGCCAGCAGCGGAAGCGGGGGGAACTACTACGAGCAGTACTTC.

In DNA form, the CDR3 reads TGTGCCAGCAGCCAAGATATTGCGAGGCCAAGCTACGAGCAGTACTTC. Its protein product is CASSQDIARPSYEQYF. The chain combines TRBV4-2 with TRBJ2-7; D not resolved. This CDR3 region has 16 residues. V dropped 0 bases and J dropped 3 bases, with 15 bases sitting between them. CDR1 and CDR2 from the germline V gene are LGHNA and YNFKEQ.

This clone was observed a handful of times. The chain recombines TRBV4-2 with TRBJ2-5; D may be TRBD2 (6 bases). This CDR3 has 19 residues. V was cut by 0 bases and J by 0 bases, with 20 bases left in between. Per the germline V gene, CDR1 is LGHNA and CDR2 is YNFKEQ. The CDR3 loop is CASSQDKRPKRAHQETQYF. The CDR3 DNA sequence: TGTGCCAGCAGCCAAGATAAGCGGCCTAAGCGGGCCCACCAAGAGACCCAGTACTTC.

This clone was found a few times. V is TRBV19 and J is TRBJ2-1; a possible D gene is TRBD2 (6 bases). The CDR3 length is 15 residues. Trimming left V 3 bases short and J 4 bases short, with 13 bases between. Per the germline V gene, CDR1 is LNHDA and CDR2 is SQIVND (reference sequence). The CDR3 region is CASSIGGAVYNEQFF. Written as DNA, the CDR3 is TGTGCCAGTAGTATTGGCGGGGCCGTATACAATGAGCAGTTCTTC.

The CDR3 region is CASRAGSSSPLHF. The CDR3 nucleotides read TGTGCCAGTCGGGCGGGTTCTAGTTCACCCCTCCACTTT. J is TRBJ1-6 and V is TRBV19; D is unclear. This CDR3 contains 13 residues. The germline V gene has CDR1 LNHDA and CDR2 SQIVND (reference sequence). The germline V and J ends were trimmed by 8 bases and 9 bases, with 14 bases remaining between them.

The chain recombines TRBV28 with TRBJ1-3; D is unclear. Trimming stripped 1 base from V and 0 bases from J, with 7 bases between. Per the germline V gene, CDR1 is MDHEN and CDR2 is SYDVKM. The CDR3 contains 15 residues. The CDR3 DNA is TGTGCCAGCAGTTTATCAGATTACTCTGGAAACACCATATATTTT. It encodes CASSLSDYSGNTIYF.

This chain joins TRBV6-1 and TRBJ1-1, with 9 bases matching TRBD1. Germline CDR1 and CDR2: MNHNS and SASEGT. The CDR3 runs 15 residues. The J segment lost 1 base and the V segment lost 6 bases, leaving 6 bases of the junction unmatched. The CDR3 sequence is CASSWGTGRNTEAFF. DNA of the CDR3: TGTGCCAGCAGCTGGGGGACAGGGCGGAACACTGAAGCTTTCTTT.

The chain couples TRBV7-9 to TRBJ2-3; 8 bases map to TRBD2. The CDR3 extends over 15 amino acids. Germline-derived CDR1 and CDR2 are SEHNR and FQNEAQ (reference sequence). With 1 base clipped from V and 4 bases from J, the junction kept 4 bases outside the gene matches. CDR3 region: CASSLGTSSADTQYF. The CDR3 DNA reads as TGTGCCAGCAGCTTAGGGACTAGCAGTGCAGATACGCAGTATTTT.

The chain couples TRBV11-2 to TRBJ2-5; possible D gene TRBD2, 5 bases. V was pared by 5 bases and J by 7 bases, with 11 bases between. The CDR3 runs 12 residues. CDR1 and CDR2 (germline): SGHAT, FQNNGV. The CDR3 region is CASSPSRGTQYF. CDR3 in DNA: TGTGCCAGCAGCCCAAGCCGGGGGACCCAGTACTTC.